This entry lists 20 T cell receptor beta chains sequenced from one sample in a study of blood T cell repertoires in COVID-19. Assay used: immunoSEQ multiplex PCR; TCRdb lists only in-frame clones, some missing. The sample shows roughly 150,000 clones, around 92% of them seen only once. The sequencing sample was made of peripheral blood. The receptors were gathered from a man in his 60s with acute or convalescent COVID-19.

The rearrangement joins TRBV4-3 to TRBJ1-1, with 9 bases matching TRBD1. The CDR3 sequence is 15 residues long. Per the germline V gene, CDR1 is LGHNA and CDR2 is YSLEER. V shed 1 base, J shed 4 bases, and the junction held 4 bases outside the gene matches. The DNA for the CDR3 is TGCGCCAGCAGCCAAGGCACAGGGGGCGGCACTGAAGCTTTCTTT. Protein sequence: CASSQGTGGGTEAFF.

This clone was seen once. The gene calls are TRBV5-1 and TRBJ1-2; TRBD1 matches 7 bases. V dropped 4 bases and J dropped 4; count of bases not matched to a gene: 7. CDR1 SGHRS and CDR2 YFSETQ come from the germline V gene. The CDR3 totals 14 residues. The CDR3 spells CASSPDRASYGYTF. CDR3 bases: TGCGCCAGCAGCCCCGACAGGGCGAGCTATGGCTACACCTTC.

The V gene is TRBV6-1, the J gene TRBJ1-2; 8 bases agree with TRBD1. Looked up from germline, CDR1 is MNHNS and CDR2 is SASEGT. J gave up 8 bases and V 3 bases, and 5 bases lay outside the gene matches. This CDR3 has 13 residues. CDR3 residues: CASSDGTGQGYTF. As DNA, the CDR3 is TGTGCCAGCAGTGACGGGACAGGTCAAGGCTACACCTTC.

The V gene is TRBV6-1, the J gene TRBJ2-7, with 7 bases fitting TRBD1. The germline V gene has CDR1 MNHNS and CDR2 SASEGT. Losses at the gene ends were 6 bases for V and 4 bases for J; bases not matched to a gene: 9. This CDR3 comprises 14 residues. The CDR3 region has the DNA TGTGCCAGCAGACCCCAGGGACAGATGTACGAGCAGTACTTC. Translating it yields CASRPQGQMYEQYF.

CDR3 residues: CASGDNDRGVNSPLHF. The CDR3 bases are TGCGCCAGCGGAGACAACGACCGGGGTGTTAATTCACCCCTCCACTTT. The chain combines TRBV10-1 with TRBJ1-6; D gene ambiguous. Trimming took off 8 bases at V and 6 bases at J, with 20 bases between the two ends. Germline V CDR1 and CDR2: WNHNN, SYGVQD (reference sequence). The CDR3 spans 16 residues.

CDR3 bases: TGTGCCAGCAGCTCGGGACTAGCGGGGCTCAGGTCAGATACGCAGTATTTT. Translated: CASSSGLAGLRSDTQYF. The chain uses TRBV5-8 and TRBJ2-3, with 13 bases that match TRBD2. This CDR3 spans 17 amino acids. CDR1 SGHTS and CDR2 YDEGEE come from the germline V gene. V was clipped by 3 bases and J by 4 bases; unmatched bases: 8.

The chain uses TRBV11-2 and TRBJ2-5; possible D gene TRBD2, 6 bases. The CDR3 has 15 amino acids. CDR1 is SGHAT and CDR2 is FQNNGV in the germline V gene. Trimming took off 7 bases at V and 1 base at J, with 16 bases between the two ends. The CDR3 reads CASTEGRGIQETQYF. The CDR3 DNA follows: TGTGCCAGCACCGAAGGGCGGGGAATCCAAGAGACCCAGTACTTC. Full variable domain (outside the CDR3, taken from reference TRBV11-2 and TRBJ2-5): EAGVAQSPRYKIIEKRQSVAFWCNPISGHATLYWYQQILGQGPKLLIQFQNNGVVDDSQLPKDRFSAERLKGVDSTLKIQPAKLEDSAVYLCASTEGRGIQETQYFGPGTRLLVL.

The J gene is TRBJ2-3, the V gene TRBV4-1; 7 nucleotides match TRBD2. The CDR3 runs 14 residues. J gave up 2 bases and V 5 bases, and 4 bases lay outside the gene matches. From germline, CDR1 is MGHRA and CDR2 YSYEKL. The CDR3 DNA reads as TGCGCCAGCAGCTCCGGGACTAACACAGATACGCAGTATTTT. Its protein product is CASSSGTNTDTQYF.

This chain links TRBV5-1 with TRBJ2-5; D might be TRBD1 (5 bases). Trimming took 9 bases from V and 0 from J, leaving 21 bases between them. CDR3 length: 16 residues. CDR1 SGHRS and CDR2 YFSETQ come from the germline V gene. The CDR3 DNA sequence: TGCGCCACCAAAACGTCCATCCAGGGAAACCAAGAGACCCAGTACTTC. This codes for CATKTSIQGNQETQYF. The whole variable domain, filled in from reference TRBV5-1 and TRBJ2-5, reads KAGVTQTPRYLIKTRGQQVTLSCSPISGHRSVSWYQQTPGQGLQFLFEYFSETQRNKGNFPGRFSGRQFSNSRSEMNVSTLELGDSALYLCATKTSIQGNQETQYFGPGTRLLVL.

This clone was found once. This chain connects TRBV18 to TRBJ1-1, with TRBD1 matching over 11 bases. The J segment lost 4 bases and the V segment lost 4 bases, leaving 5 bases of the junction unmatched. The germline CDR1 and CDR2 sequences are KGHSH and LQKENI. CDR3 length: 15 amino acids. The CDR3 here is CASSLTGTGGTEAFF. CDR3 DNA: TGTGCCAGCTCACTCACCGGGACAGGGGGCACTGAAGCTTTCTTT.

This rearrangement joins TRBV7-9 to TRBJ1-5; D unresolved. Germline CDR1 reads SEHNR; CDR2 reads FQNEAQ (reference sequence). Trimming pared 4 bases from V and 9 bases from J, leaving 10 bases between. The CDR3 loop spans 12 amino acids. The CDR3 protein is CASSYPRGPQHF. DNA of the CDR3: TGTGCCAGCAGCTACCCTCGGGGGCCCCAGCATTTT.

The gene calls are TRBV6-5 and TRBJ1-1, with D unresolved. Trimming removed 4 bases from V and 1 base from J, with 10 bases in between. CDR1 and CDR2 from the germline V gene are MNHEY and SVGAGI. CDR3 length: 14 residues. CDR3 amino acids: CASSSGSENTEAFF. The CDR3, as DNA: TGTGCCAGCAGTTCGGGGTCAGAGAACACTGAAGCTTTCTTT.

The J gene is TRBJ1-3, the V gene TRBV4-1; D is unclear. Germline assignment: CDR1 MGHRA and CDR2 YSYEKL. The CDR3 extends over 17 amino acids. With 3 bases removed from V and 3 bases from J, the gap between germline ends came to 18 bases. The CDR3: CASSHDYAGKGGNTIYF. CDR3 nucleotides: TGCGCCAGCAGCCATGATTATGCGGGAAAGGGTGGAAACACCATATATTTT.

The rearrangement uses TRBV7-9 and TRBJ1-2; perhaps TRBD1 as D (6 bases). The CDR3 runs 13 residues. The V end was cut by 4 bases, the J end by 8 bases, with 14 bases between. The V gene's germline CDR1 is SEHNR and CDR2 FQNEAQ (reference sequence). CDR3 sequence (DNA): TGTGCCAGCAGCTCGGGAGGGGGGAACGGCTACACCTTC. This gives the protein CASSSGGGNGYTF. Based on the CDR3 plus reference TRBV7-9 and TRBJ1-2, the full variable domain is DTGVSQNPRHKITKRGQNVTFRCDPISEHNRLYWYRQTLGQGPEFLTYFQNEAQLEKSRLLSDRFSAERPKGSFSTLEIQRTEQGDSAMYLCASSSGGGNGYTFGSGTRLTVV.

The chain is built from TRBV3-1 (or the pseudogene TRBV3-2) and TRBJ1-2; 8 nucleotides match TRBD1. The germline gives CDR1 LGHDT, CDR2 YNNKEL (reference sequence). The CDR3 runs to 16 residues. The trim removed 4 bases at V and 5 bases at J, leaving 12 bases unmatched. The CDR3 sequence is CASSLLQGEFSYGYTF. CDR3 DNA sequence: TGTGCCAGCAGCCTACTACAGGGGGAATTTTCGTATGGCTACACCTTC.

The chain has TRBV19 and TRBJ2-7, with a weak D call TRBD2 (6 bases). V was clipped by 3 bases and J by 7 bases, with 13 bases between them. CDR1 and CDR2 from the germline V gene are LNHDA and SQIVND (reference sequence). CDR3 length: 13 residues. CDR3 loop: CASSIARDEEQYF. The DNA of the CDR3 is TGTGCCAGTAGTATCGCGCGGGATGAGGAGCAGTACTTC.

The chain combines TRBV30 with TRBJ1-2; a possible D gene is TRBD1 (6 bases). Germline CDR1 is GTSNPN and CDR2 is SVGIG (reference sequence). The CDR3 spans 13 residues. Trimming left V 2 bases short and J 3 bases short, with 10 bases between. This chain's CDR3 is CAWSPNRDYGYTF. The CDR3, as DNA: TGTGCCTGGAGTCCTAACAGGGACTATGGCTACACCTTC.

The chain links TRBV5-1 to TRBJ2-3, with TRBD2 matching 16 bases. CDR1 and CDR2 (germline): SGHRS, YFSETQ. Germline trimming cut 4 bases from V and 7 bases from J; bases unmatched to any gene: 9. The CDR3 sequence is 17 residues long. In DNA form, the CDR3 reads TGCGCCAGCAGCATGGGACTAGCGGGGGGGAATCGGAATACGCAGTATTTT. Translation gives CASSMGLAGGNRNTQYF.

The chain carries TRBV6-5 and TRBJ1-2; D gene uncertain. CDR1 and CDR2 (germline): MNHEY, SVGAGI. This CDR3 region has 14 residues. V gave up 4 bases and J gave up 8 bases, with 17 bases separating them. CDR3 in DNA: TGTGCCAGCAGTTTGGACGGTTGGAGCGGCGGCTACACCTTC. Its protein product is CASSLDGWSGGYTF.

The chain has TRBV3-1 (or the pseudogene TRBV3-2) and TRBJ2-2, with D unclear. The CDR3 contains 17 residues. The ends were cut back, 3 bases at V and 5 bases at J, with 19 bases in the middle. Germline values: CDR1 LGHDT, CDR2 YNNKEL (reference sequence). CDR3 amino acids: CASSHQIGIGLTGELFF. The DNA for the CDR3 is TGTGCCAGCAGCCACCAAATAGGCATCGGGTTAACCGGGGAGCTGTTTTTT.